This TCR beta chain was identified during a study of T cell responses to AZD1222 COVID-19 vaccine. Study findings and constraints: Just a handful of AZD1222 recipients were seropositive at baseline.

This clone has more than one count but fewer than ten. Its antigen is unidentified. The repertoire was sequenced with immunoSEQ multiplex PCR; TCRdb's copy has only in-frame clones and lacks some. The sample consists of 150,000 to 200,000 clones, roughly 87% of them appearing once. This sequence originates from an adult who received the AZD1222 COVID-19 vaccine. The sample consisted of peripheral blood, taken 28 days after the second AZD1222 dose.

DNA for the CDR3: TGTGCCAGCAGTGAAACAGGGGCTTCCCCTGAAGCTTTCTTT. As protein: CASSETGASPEAFF. This chain connects TRBV25-1 to TRBJ1-1; 7 bases match TRBD1. This CDR3 spans 14 amino acids. With 2 bases clipped from V and 6 bases from J, the junction kept 6 bases outside the gene matches. Germline assignment: CDR1 MGHDK and CDR2 SYGVNS.